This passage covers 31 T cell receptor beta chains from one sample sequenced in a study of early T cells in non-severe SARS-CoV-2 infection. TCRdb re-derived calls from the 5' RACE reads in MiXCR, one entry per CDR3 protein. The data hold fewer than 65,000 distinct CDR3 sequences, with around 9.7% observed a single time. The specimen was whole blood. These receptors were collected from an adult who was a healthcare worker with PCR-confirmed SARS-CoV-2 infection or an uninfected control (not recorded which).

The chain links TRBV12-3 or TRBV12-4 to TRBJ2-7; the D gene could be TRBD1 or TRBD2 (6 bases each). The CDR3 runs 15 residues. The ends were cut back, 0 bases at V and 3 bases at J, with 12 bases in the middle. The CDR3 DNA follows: TGTGCCAGCAGTTTAGCGTCGGGGGCCAACTACGAGCAGTACTTC. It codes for CASSLASGANYEQYF.

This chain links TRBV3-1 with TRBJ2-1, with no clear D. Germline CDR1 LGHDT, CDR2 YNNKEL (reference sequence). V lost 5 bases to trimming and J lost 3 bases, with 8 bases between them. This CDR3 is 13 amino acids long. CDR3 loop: CASSFGRYNEQFF. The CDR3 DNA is TGTGCCAGCAGCTTCGGACGCTACAATGAGCAGTTCTTC.

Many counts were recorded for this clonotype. The CDR3 DNA reads TGTGCCAGCAGCCAAGATTGGGAAGGGACCCAGTACTTC. Translated, it gives CASSQDWEGTQYF. The genes are TRBV3-1 and TRBJ2-5; D call uncertain. CDR3 length: 13 residues. Germline V lookup: CDR1 LGHDT, CDR2 YNNKEL (reference sequence). The V and J ends lost 0 bases and 7 bases respectively, with 9 bases between them.

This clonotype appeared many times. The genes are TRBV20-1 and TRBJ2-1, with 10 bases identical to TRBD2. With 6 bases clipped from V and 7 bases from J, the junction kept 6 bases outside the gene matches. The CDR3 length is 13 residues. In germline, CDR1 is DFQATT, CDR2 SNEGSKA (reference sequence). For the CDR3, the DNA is TGCAGTGCCCAAGCGGGGGGGTCAAATGAGCAGTTCTTC. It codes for CSAQAGGSNEQFF.

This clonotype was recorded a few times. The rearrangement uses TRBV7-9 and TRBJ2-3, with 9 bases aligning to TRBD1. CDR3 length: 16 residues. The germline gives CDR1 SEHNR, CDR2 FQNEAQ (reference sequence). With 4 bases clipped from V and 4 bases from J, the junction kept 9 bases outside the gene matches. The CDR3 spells CASSSFRDRVSDTQYF. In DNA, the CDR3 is TGTGCCAGCAGCTCCTTCCGGGACAGGGTTTCAGATACGCAGTATTTT.

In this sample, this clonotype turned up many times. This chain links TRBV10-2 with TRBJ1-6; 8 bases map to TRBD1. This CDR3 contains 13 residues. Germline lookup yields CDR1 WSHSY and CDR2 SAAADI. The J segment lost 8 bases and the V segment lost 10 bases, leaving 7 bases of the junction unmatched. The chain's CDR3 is CATTGQADSPLHF. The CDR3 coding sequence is TGCGCCACTACGGGACAGGCCGATTCACCCCTCCACTTT.

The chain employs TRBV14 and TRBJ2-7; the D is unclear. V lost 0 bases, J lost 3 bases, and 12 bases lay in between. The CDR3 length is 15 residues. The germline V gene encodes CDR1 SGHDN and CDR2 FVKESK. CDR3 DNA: TGTGCCAGCAGCCAAGAAGACATTCGGGTCTACGAGCAGTACTTC. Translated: CASSQEDIRVYEQYF.

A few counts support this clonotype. CDR3 in DNA: TGTGCCAGCAGTTACTTAGGACAGAGCTATGGCTACACCTTC. It specifies CASSYLGQSYGYTF. This chain connects TRBV12-3 or TRBV12-4 to TRBJ1-2, with D perhaps TRBD1 (6 bases). The CDR3 sequence is 14 residues long. V was cut by 4 bases and J by 4 bases, with 13 bases left in between.

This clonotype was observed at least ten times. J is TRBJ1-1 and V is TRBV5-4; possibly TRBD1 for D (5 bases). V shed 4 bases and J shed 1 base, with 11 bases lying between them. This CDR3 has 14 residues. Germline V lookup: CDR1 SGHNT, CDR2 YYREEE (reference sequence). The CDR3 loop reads CASSRTGANTEAFF. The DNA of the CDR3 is TGTGCCAGCAGCCGGACCGGGGCGAACACTGAAGCTTTCTTT.

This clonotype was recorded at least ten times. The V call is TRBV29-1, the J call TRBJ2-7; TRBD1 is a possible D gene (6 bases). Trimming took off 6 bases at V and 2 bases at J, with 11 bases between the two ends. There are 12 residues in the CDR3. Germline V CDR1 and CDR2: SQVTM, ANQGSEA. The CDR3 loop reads CSVTRDTYEQYF. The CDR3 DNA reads TGCAGCGTCACCCGGGACACCTACGAGCAGTACTTC.

The CDR3 protein is CASSFGGLTEAFF. The CDR3 DNA is TGTGCCAGCAGTTTTGGGGGGCTAACTGAAGCTTTCTTT. The chain uses TRBV12-3 or TRBV12-4 and TRBJ1-1; a weak D match, TRBD1 (6 bases). The V gene lost 3 bases and the J gene lost 5 bases, with 10 bases spanning the gap. The CDR3 extends over 13 amino acids.

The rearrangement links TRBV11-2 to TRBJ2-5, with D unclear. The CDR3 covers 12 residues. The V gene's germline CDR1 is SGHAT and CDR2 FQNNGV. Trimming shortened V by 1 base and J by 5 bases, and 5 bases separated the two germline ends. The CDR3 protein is CASSLVMETQYF. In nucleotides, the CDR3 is TGTGCCAGCAGCTTAGTGATGGAGACCCAGTACTTC.

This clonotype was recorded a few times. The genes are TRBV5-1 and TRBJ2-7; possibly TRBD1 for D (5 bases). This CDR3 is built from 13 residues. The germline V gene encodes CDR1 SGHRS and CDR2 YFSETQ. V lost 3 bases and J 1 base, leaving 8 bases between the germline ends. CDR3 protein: CASSSTGSYEQYF. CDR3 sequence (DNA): TGCGCCAGCAGCTCAACAGGTTCCTACGAGCAGTACTTC.

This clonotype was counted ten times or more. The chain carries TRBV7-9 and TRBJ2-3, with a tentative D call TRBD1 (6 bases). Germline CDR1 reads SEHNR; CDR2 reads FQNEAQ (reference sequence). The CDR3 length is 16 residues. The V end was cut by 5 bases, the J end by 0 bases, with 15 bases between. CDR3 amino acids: CASSPPGQSSTDTQYF. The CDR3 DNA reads TGTGCCAGCAGCCCACCCGGACAGTCTAGCACAGATACGCAGTATTTT.

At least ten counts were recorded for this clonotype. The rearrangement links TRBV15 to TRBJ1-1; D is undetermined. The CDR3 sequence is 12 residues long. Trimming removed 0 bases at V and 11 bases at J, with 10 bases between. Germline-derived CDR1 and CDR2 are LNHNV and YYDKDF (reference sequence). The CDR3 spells CATSRDGTGAFF. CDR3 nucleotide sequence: TGTGCCACCAGCAGAGATGGAACTGGGGCTTTCTTT. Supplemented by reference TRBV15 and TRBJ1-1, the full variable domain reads DAMVIQNPRYQVTQFGKPVTLSCSQTLNHNVMYWYQQKSSQAPKLLFHYYDKDFNNEADTPDNFQSRRPNTSFCFLDIRSPGLGDTAMYLCATSRDGTGAFFGQGTRLTVV.

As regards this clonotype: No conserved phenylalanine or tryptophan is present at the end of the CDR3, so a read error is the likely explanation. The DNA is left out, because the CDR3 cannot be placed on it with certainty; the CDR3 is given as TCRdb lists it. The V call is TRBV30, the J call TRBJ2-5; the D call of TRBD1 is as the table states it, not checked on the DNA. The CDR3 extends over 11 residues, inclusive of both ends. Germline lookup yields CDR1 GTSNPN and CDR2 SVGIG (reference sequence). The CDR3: CAWSVEAGGDP.

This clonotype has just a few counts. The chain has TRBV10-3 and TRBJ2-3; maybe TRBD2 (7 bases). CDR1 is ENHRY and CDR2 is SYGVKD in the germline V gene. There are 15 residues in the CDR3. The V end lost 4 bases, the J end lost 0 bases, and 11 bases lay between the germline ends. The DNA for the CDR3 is TGTGCCATCAGTGCGGGGGGCCCTAGCACAGATACGCAGTATTTT. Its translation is CAISAGGPSTDTQYF.

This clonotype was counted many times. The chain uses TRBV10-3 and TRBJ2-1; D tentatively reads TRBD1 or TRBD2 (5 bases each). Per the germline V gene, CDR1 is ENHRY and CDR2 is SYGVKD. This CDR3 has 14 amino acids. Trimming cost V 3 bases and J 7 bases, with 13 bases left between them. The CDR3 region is CAISERVGTNEQFF. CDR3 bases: TGTGCCATCAGTGAAAGGGTGGGGACGAATGAGCAGTTCTTC.

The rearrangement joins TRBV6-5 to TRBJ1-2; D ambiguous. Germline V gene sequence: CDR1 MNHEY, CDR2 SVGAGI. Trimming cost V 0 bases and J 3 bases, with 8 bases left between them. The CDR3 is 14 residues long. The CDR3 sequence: CASSYSHRDYGYTF. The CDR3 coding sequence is TGTGCCAGCAGTTACTCGCACAGAGACTATGGCTACACCTTC.

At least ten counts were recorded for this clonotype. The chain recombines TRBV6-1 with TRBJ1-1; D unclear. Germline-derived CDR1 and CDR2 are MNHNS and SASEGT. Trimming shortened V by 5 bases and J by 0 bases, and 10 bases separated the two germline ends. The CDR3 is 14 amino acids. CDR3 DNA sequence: TGTGCCAGCAGTCGGCGCAGATTGAACACTGAAGCTTTCTTT. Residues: CASSRRRLNTEAFF.

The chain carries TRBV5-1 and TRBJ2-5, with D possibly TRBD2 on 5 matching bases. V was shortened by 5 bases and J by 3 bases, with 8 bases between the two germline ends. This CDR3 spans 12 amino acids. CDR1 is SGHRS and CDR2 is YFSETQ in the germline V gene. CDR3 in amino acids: CASRRGEETQYF. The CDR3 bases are TGCGCCAGCAGACGGGGAGAAGAGACCCAGTACTTC.

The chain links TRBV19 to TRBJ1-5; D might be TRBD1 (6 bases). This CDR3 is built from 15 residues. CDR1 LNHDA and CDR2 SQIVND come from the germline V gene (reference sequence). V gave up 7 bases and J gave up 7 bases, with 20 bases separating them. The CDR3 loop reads CASNGDLTGLQPQHF. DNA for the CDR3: TGTGCCAGTAACGGGGATCTTACAGGGCTGCAGCCCCAGCATTTT.

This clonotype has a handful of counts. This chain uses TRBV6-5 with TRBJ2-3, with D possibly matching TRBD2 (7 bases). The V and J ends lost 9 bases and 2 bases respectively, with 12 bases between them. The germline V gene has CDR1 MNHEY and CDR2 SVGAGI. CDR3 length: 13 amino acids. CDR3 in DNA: TGTGCCAGACCCGGGGGGCCCACAGATACGCAGTATTTT. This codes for CARPGGPTDTQYF.

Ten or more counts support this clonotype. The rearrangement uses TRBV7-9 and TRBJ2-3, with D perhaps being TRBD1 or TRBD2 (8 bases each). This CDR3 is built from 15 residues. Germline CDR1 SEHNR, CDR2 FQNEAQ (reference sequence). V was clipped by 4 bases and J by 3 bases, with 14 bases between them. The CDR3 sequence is CASSYSGDRTDTQYF. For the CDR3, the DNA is TGTGCCAGCAGCTATAGCGGGGACAGGACAGATACGCAGTATTTT.

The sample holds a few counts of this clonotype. The CDR3 bases are TGTGCCAGCAGCTACGGGACCCAGTACTTC. This codes for CASSYGTQYF. The genes are TRBV2 and TRBJ2-5; D is uncertain. The germline V gene has CDR1 SNHLY and CDR2 FYNNEI. There are 10 residues in the CDR3. Trimming pared 6 bases from V and 7 bases from J, leaving 6 bases between. Full variable domain (rest looked up from reference TRBV2 and TRBJ2-5): EPEVTQTPSHQVTQMGQEVILRCVPISNHLYFYWYRQILGQKVEFLVSFYNNEISEKSEIFDDQFSVERPDGSNFTLKIRSTKLEDSAMYFCASSYGTQYFGPGTRLLVL.

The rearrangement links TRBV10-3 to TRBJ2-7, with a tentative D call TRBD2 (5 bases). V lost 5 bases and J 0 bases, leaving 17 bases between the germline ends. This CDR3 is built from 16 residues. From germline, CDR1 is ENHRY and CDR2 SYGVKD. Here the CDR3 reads CAISIDRGHRSYEQYF. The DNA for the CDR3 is TGTGCCATCAGTATCGACCGGGGTCACCGCTCCTACGAGCAGTACTTC.

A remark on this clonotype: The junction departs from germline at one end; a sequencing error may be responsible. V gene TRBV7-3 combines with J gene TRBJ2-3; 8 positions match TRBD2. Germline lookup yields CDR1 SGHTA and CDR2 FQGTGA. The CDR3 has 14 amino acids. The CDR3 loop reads CACSNGFSGETQYF. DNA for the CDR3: TGTGCCTGCAGCAATGGCTTTAGCGGGGAGACGCAGTATTTT.

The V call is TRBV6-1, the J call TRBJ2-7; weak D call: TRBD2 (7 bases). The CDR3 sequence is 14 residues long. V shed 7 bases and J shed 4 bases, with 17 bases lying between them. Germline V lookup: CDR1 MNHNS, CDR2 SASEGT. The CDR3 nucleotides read TGTGCCAGCACCGAAGGGCGGGGGCCATACGAGCAGTACTTC. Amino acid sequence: CASTEGRGPYEQYF.

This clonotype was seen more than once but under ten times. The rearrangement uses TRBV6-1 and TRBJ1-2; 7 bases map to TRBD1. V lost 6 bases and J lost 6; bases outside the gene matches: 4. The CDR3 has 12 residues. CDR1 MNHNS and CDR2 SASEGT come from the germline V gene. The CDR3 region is CASRGDRHGYTF. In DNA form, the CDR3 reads TGTGCCAGCAGGGGGGACAGACATGGCTACACCTTC.

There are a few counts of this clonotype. The CDR3 spells CASSPMTGNYEQFF. In DNA form, the CDR3 reads TGTGCCAGCAGCCCCATGACGGGCAATTATGAGCAGTTCTTC. The chain has TRBV7-3 and TRBJ2-1, with D uncertain. Germline assignment: CDR1 SGHTA and CDR2 FQGTGA. CDR3 length equals 14 residues. The ends were cut back, 5 bases at V and 8 bases at J, with 16 bases in the middle. The variable domain in full, with the rest retrieved from reference TRBV7-3 and TRBJ2-1, is GAGVSQTPSNKVTEKGKYVELRCDPISGHTALYWYRQSLGQGPEFLIYFQGTGAADDSGLPNDRFFAVRPEGSVSTLKIQRTERGDSAVYLCASSPMTGNYEQFFGPGTRLTVL.

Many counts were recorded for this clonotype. The CDR3 loop is CSASSGHEQYF. The CDR3 DNA reads as TGCAGTGCTTCTAGCGGCCACGAGCAGTACTTC. The V gene is TRBV20-1, the J gene TRBJ2-7, with 7 positions matching TRBD2. V lost 5 bases, J lost 5 bases, and 3 bases stayed unmatched. The CDR3 is 11 amino acids. Germline CDR1 is DFQATT and CDR2 is SNEGSKA (reference sequence).